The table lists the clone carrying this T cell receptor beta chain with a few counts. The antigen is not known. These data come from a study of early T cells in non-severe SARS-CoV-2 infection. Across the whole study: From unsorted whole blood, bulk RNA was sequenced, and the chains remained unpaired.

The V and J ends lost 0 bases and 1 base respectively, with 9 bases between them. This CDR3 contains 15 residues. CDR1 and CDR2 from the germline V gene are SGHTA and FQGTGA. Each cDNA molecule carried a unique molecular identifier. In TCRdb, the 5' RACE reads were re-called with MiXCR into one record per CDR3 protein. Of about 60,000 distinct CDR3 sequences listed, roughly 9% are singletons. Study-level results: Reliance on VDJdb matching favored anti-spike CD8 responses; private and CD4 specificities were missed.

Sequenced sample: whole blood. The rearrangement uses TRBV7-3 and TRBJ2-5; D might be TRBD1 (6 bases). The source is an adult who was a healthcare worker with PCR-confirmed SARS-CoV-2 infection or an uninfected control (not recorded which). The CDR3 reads CASSLTAGVQETQYF. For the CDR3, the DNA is TGTGCCAGCAGCTTAACGGCAGGGGTCCAAGAGACCCAGTACTTC.